Given below is one T cell receptor (beta chain) in context. The target antigen is unknown. Libraries were prepared by immunoSEQ multiplex PCR; TCRdb keeps only in-frame clonotypes and omits some of them. The sample contains about 120,000 clones, roughly nine tenths of which appear only once. The sample comes from a study of cytomegalovirus exposure and HLA in healthy donors. Regarding the study as a whole: The study recorded 150 to 200 TCR beta chains that were cytomegalovirus-associated. In vitro checks showed that a few CMV-associated chains really do target CMV antigens.

The sample taken for sequencing was PBMCs. The source of this sequence is a woman aged 18-29 years in good health and CMV-seronegative.

In nucleotides, the CDR3 is TGTGCCTGGAGTGTACCAGGAGAGACCCAGTACTTC. Protein sequence: CAWSVPGETQYF. The V gene is TRBV30, the J gene TRBJ2-5; D is undetermined. There are 12 residues in the CDR3. V was clipped by 0 bases and J by 4 bases, with 6 bases between them. Germline-derived CDR1 and CDR2 are GTSNPN and SVGIG (reference sequence).